This T cell receptor beta chain was observed in a study of blood T cell repertoires in COVID-19. Study-level background: Whether acute or convalescent, the COVID-19 samples came from the United States, Italy and Spain.

V lost 4 bases, J lost 11 bases, and 18 bases lay in between. The CDR3 contains 13 residues. Germline V gene data show CDR1 as SGHDT and CDR2 as YYEEEE. The assay was immunoSEQ multiplex PCR, and TCRdb's table has in-frame clones only and misses some. Found here are around 280,000 clones, around 90% of them singletons; the top ten hold 1.7%. In this sample, this clone turned up once. This TCR derives from a woman under 30 with acute COVID-19. The chain carries TRBV5-6 and TRBJ1-1; D may be TRBD1 (6 bases). The sample taken for sequencing was PBMCs or T cells enriched from blood (not recorded which). CDR3 DNA: TGTGCCAGCAGCCGTGTTTTAGGGGGGGAGGCTTTCTTT. Its translation: CASSRVLGGEAFF.